This is a list of T cell receptor beta chains from one sample in a study of T cell responses to AZD1222 COVID-19 vaccine. Sequenced by immunoSEQ multiplex PCR; TCRdb stores in-frame clones only, minus some. The sample lists approximately 94,000 clones, roughly nine tenths occurring once. The specimen comprised peripheral blood, sampled on day 0 of AZD1222 vaccination. Receptor source: an adult in good health. CDR3s include the opening cysteine and the closing phenylalanine or tryptophan. D genes are given only for firm matches. A row's size may be missing; if present it is once, few, many or a size class.

D gene | J gene | clone size | V gene | CDR3 protein | CDR3 DNA
NA | TRBJ1-1 | NA | TRBV5-5 | CASSLGGLNTEAFF | TGTGCCAGCAGCTTGGGTGGGTTGAACACTGAAGCTTTCTTT
TRBD1 | TRBJ1-1 | NA | TRBV6-1 | CASSEDRGLNTEAFF | TGTGCCAGCAGTGAAGACAGGGGCTTGAACACTGAAGCTTTCTTT
NA | TRBJ2-7 | NA | TRBV7-2 | CASSSQQGTYEQYF | TGTGCCAGCAGTTCCCAACAGGGAACCTACGAGCAGTACTTC
NA | TRBJ1-6 | NA | TRBV13 | CASSLGSSYNSPLHF | TGTGCCAGCAGCTTAGGGAGCTCCTATAATTCACCCCTCCACTTT
NA | TRBJ1-2 | NA | TRBV4-1 | CASSFPSNYGYTF | TGCGCCAGCAGCTTCCCGAGTAACTATGGCTACACCTTC
TRBD2 | TRBJ2-7 | NA | TRBV19 | CASSTGAGEANEQYF | TGTGCCAGTAGCACCGGAGCGGGAGAGGCCAACGAGCAGTACTTC
NA | TRBJ2-5 | NA | TRBV18 | CASSPPVTGKETQYF | TGTGCCAGCTCACCACCGGTAACAGGGAAAGAGACCCAGTACTTC
NA | TRBJ2-5 | NA | TRBV28 | CASSLSPGRTFMETQYF | TGTGCCAGCAGTTTATCACCAGGGCGGACGTTTATGGAGACCCAGTACTTC
NA | TRBJ1-2 | NA | TRBV18 | CASSQDITRTNTLPPTYGYTF | TGTGCCAGCTCACAAGATATAACCCGCACGAACACTCTTCCTCCGACCTATGGCTACACCTTC
TRBD2 | TRBJ2-2 | once | TRBV30 | CAWSPLGLADTGELFF | TGTGCCTGGAGTCCTCTGGGACTAGCGGACACCGGGGAGCTGTTTTTT
NA | TRBJ2-1 | NA | TRBV7-2 | CASSLTREQFF | TGTGCCAGCAGCTTAACACGTGAGCAGTTCTTC
NA | TRBJ1-4 | NA | TRBV19 | CASSNSVRKNEKLFF | TGTGCCAGTAGTAACTCGGTCCGAAAGAATGAAAAACTGTTTTTT
NA | TRBJ2-4 | once | TRBV6-1 | CASSELDRLAKNIQYF | TGTGCCAGCAGTGAACTTGACAGGCTAGCCAAAAACATTCAGTACTTC
TRBD1 | TRBJ1-5 | few | TRBV19 | CASSMSQGVSNQPQHF | TGTGCCAGTAGTATGTCCCAGGGGGTTAGCAATCAGCCCCAGCATTTT
TRBD2 | TRBJ2-3 | NA | TRBV4-1 | CASSLHGLVVADTQYF | TGCGCCAGCAGCCTCCACGGACTAGTAGTAGCAGATACGCAGTATTTT
TRBD1 | TRBJ1-5 | NA | TRBV30 | CAWDRGGGQPQHF | TGTGCCTGGGACAGGGGGGGCGGTCAGCCCCAGCATTTT
NA | TRBJ1-2 | NA | TRBV24-1 | CATRGNGVGGYTF | TGTGCCACCAGAGGGAACGGGGTGGGTGGCTACACCTTC
TRBD1 | TRBJ1-2 | NA | TRBV4-3 | CASSQAYDRVSGGYTF | TGCGCCAGCAGCCAGGCATACGACAGGGTCTCCGGTGGCTACACCTTC